The subject of this entry is one T cell receptor (beta chain). This record belongs to a study of blood T cell repertoires in COVID-19. Across the study: The United States, Italy and Spain provided the acute and convalescent COVID-19 samples.

The ends lost 4 bases at V and 3 bases at J; junction bases unmatched: 7. The germline V gene encodes CDR1 SGDLS and CDR2 YYNGEE. This CDR3 region has 15 residues. Either two negative PCRs, clearance, or symptom resolution qualified Cohort 3 donors as recovered. Study processing details: Amplification from reference gene primers served as the basis for estimated nucleated cell counts. Libraries were prepared by immunoSEQ multiplex PCR; TCRdb keeps only in-frame clonotypes and omits some of them. The DNA was the basis for D and trimming; V, J and clone size are from that table. The table has almost 400,000 clones, around nine tenths seen once.

The chain combines TRBV9 with TRBJ2-1, with TRBD1 matching 7 bases. The sequencing sample was made of PBMCs or T cells enriched from blood (not recorded which). The source of this sequence is a woman aged 30 to 39 who had recovered from COVID-19. CDR3 in amino acids: CASSPPTGSYNEQFF. CDR3 coding DNA: TGTGCCAGCAGCCCACCGACAGGGAGCTACAATGAGCAGTTCTTC.